Given below is one TCR beta chain in context. Its antigen is as yet unknown. These data come from a study of CD8 T cells in ankylosing spondylitis. The study's findings and limits: About 8 highly homologous variants made up a TCR beta motif, and this motif appeared characteristic of ankylosing spondylitis blood.

Quantitative 5'-RACE with molecular barcodes was used to make the TCR beta libraries. TCRdb re-called the 5' RACE reads through MiXCR, storing one row per CDR3 protein. The sample holds about 800,000 distinct CDR3 sequences; around 11% are singletons and the top ten take approximately 0.46%. The trim removed 1 base at V and 5 bases at J, leaving 1 base unmatched. Looked up from germline, CDR1 is DFQATT and CDR2 is SNEGSKA (reference sequence). This CDR3 has 12 residues. Material: blood, either unsorted or a sorted T cell fraction (not recorded which). The sequence was collected from a male donor with ankylosing spondylitis. J is TRBJ2-5 and V is TRBV20-1, with 7 bases fitting TRBD2. The CDR3 reads CSARGLAETQYF. CDR3 nucleotide sequence: TGCAGTGCTAGAGGACTAGCCGAGACCCAGTACTTC.